This T cell receptor beta chain was recorded in a study of cytomegalovirus exposure and HLA in healthy donors. Study-wide findings and caveats: Three chains tied to CMV proved CMV antigen-specific in vitro. Many donors carried some public TCRs, although rarity characterized most TCR sequences. Reports described diagnosis of cytomegalovirus status by the classifier as highly specific and sensitive.

Data came from immunoSEQ multiplex PCR; TCRdb stores just in-frame clones and leaves some out. This sample yields about 110,000 clones, of which approximately 96% are seen a single time; 0.67% belongs to the top ten. The CDR3 is 14 residues long. Trimming shortened V by 0 bases and J by 6 bases, and 9 bases separated the two germline ends. The germline V gene has CDR1 LNHNV and CDR2 YYDKDF (reference sequence). Comment on this clone: No antigen is known for it.

This chain connects TRBV15 to TRBJ1-5; possibly TRBD1 for D (5 bases). The material sequenced was PBMCs. The receptor's source is a woman in her late teens or twenties in good health and CMV-seronegative. This CDR3 is CATSRDRGGQPQHF. The DNA of the CDR3 is TGTGCCACCAGCAGAGATAGGGGTGGTCAGCCCCAGCATTTT.